What follows describes a single T cell receptor (beta chain). There is no known antigen for this receptor. Qualities for individual bases were not recorded, and no much larger clone is one base off. The CDR3, cysteine through phenylalanine, is 16 amino acids long. Only CDR3 DNA remains: 48 bases, in frame from the first base. The CDR1 and CDR2 encoded by the germline V gene (reference sequence) are SEHNR and FQNEAQ. The germline ends are 14 bases apart after V is trimmed by 3 bases and J by 2 bases. The sample comes from a study of cytomegalovirus exposure and HLA in healthy donors (TCRdb year 2017). About the investigation overall: In an earlier analysis of 550 to 750 of the donors, 250 to 350 Gb of sequence data and 100 million or so unique TCR beta sequences from about 190 million T cells were reported. Roughly 300 gigabases of sequencing data and tens of millions of unique TCR sequences were included in an early release covering 550 to 650 HLA-typed donors. Of the 350 to 450 genotyped donors, approximately 80% fell in the genetic ancestry cluster associated with self-reported Caucasian donors. The study aimed to test whether signatures of past pathogen exposure could be identified by cataloging public T cell receptors. The study profiled the T cell repertoires of under 700 subjects by immunosequencing and related them to cytomegalovirus serostatus. Besides the first cohort of under 700 subjects, a separate validation cohort made up of over 100 different subjects was used. To predict cytomegalovirus infection status, the study combined high-throughput TCR immunosequencing, statistical association of individual TCRs with disease status, and machine learning. To study patterns of TCR occurrence, a later analysis re-analyzed previously published TCR beta repertoires from several hundred donors and added high-resolution HLA genotyping. Rather than drawing on any new phenotypic data, the later analysis identified candidate immune exposures from TCR beta sequences and the way those sequences occurred across donors. An earlier analysis of around 580 of the donors used high-throughput TCR beta sequencing to judge whether each TCR beta V gene segment behaved as functional or pseudogenic. Donor age, sex, ethnicity and CMV serostatus were compiled alongside the repertoire data. Genome-wide SNP genotypes for about 60% of the 666 donors were used in a later genetic analysis, which treated that subset as a discovery cohort. Every repertoire in the discovery cohort had been generated on one and the same sequencing platform. Class I and class II HLA loci were covered by the typing at four-digit resolution. The number of donors typed differed by locus, with roughly 620-630 for A, B, C, DRB1 and DQB1, around 520 for DQA1, 600 to 610 for DPA1, and 450 to 480 for DPB1. Because of strong linkage in the cohort, four or five DR-DQ haplotypes were treated as single units for association and clustering. On average, around 230,000 unique TCR beta nucleotide sequences were sequenced per donor among about 400 genotyped donors of the cohort, with roughly 20% of those sequences being non-productive.

Preparation of the library involved the immunoSEQ multiplex PCR assay. For the multiplex PCR, a mixture combining 60 forward primers for TCR Vbeta segments and 13 reverse primers for TCR Jbeta segments was used. The CDR3 region of rearranged TCR beta genes was amplified from genomic DNA by a multiplex PCR assay. On the Illumina HiSeq System, the amplified TCR beta libraries were sequenced as 87-base-pair reads. The study's processing was this. A later analysis counted about 80 million unique TCR beta chains across the 550 to 700 repertoires, and roughly 9.9 million of these chains were shared by at least two donors. Raw reads were error-corrected and collapsed into unique sequences with a nearest-neighbor algorithm that merged closely related sequences to remove PCR and sequencing errors. V, D and J gene segments were assigned by aligning CDR3 sequences to IMGT reference sequences. Each retained sequence needed at least a six-nucleotide match to both a V gene segment and a J gene segment. Rearrangements were called productive when the CDR3 lacked stop codons and stayed in frame with V and J; all others were non-productive. Following IMGT convention, CDR3 was defined as the stretch from the second conserved V-encoded cysteine to the conserved J-encoded phenylalanine. In an earlier analysis of around 600 of the donors, sequences lacking an unambiguous match to a single V gene segment were excluded. An earlier analysis of approximately 590 of the donors called V segments functional above 56.7% productive rearrangements and segregating when the between-donor standard deviation exceeded 5%. A statistical classification framework was built to diagnose cytomegalovirus status from the catalog of TCR beta chain sequences. V and J gene assignment, in a later analysis, came from comparing TCR nucleotide sequences with IMGT/GENE-DB human TR gene sequences. A later analysis assigned CDR3 sequences and most-parsimonious VDJ recombination scenarios with the TCRdist pipeline. In a later analysis, each TCR beta chain was defined by its CDR3 amino acid sequence together with its V-gene family, and reads without a unique V-gene family were excluded. In a later analysis, around 600 highly shared, low-generation-probability nucleotide sequences were removed to address suspected cross-contamination and a sequencing artifact. In a later analysis, a clonal expansion index was calculated for each public chain from normalized within-repertoire ranks of inferred template counts. In a later analysis, generation probabilities were computed using a VDJ recombination model fitted to out-of-frame rearrangements, and the results were checked against IGoR. In a later analysis, hypergeometric tests were used to score TCR-TCR, TCR-HLA and TCR-CMV co-occurrence, with a repertoire-size bias correction applied to TCR pairs. To estimate false discovery rates, a later analysis permuted the HLA or CMV assignments 20 times. In a later analysis, co-occurring TCRs were grouped with DBSCAN, and TCRdist sequence similarity was added when clustering was performed within HLA-allele-positive subsets. Repertoires with fewer than 30,000 or more than 120,000 public chains, plus five repertoires with anomalous nucleotide sharing, were excluded from co-occurrence clustering. The table was pulled from immuneACCESS by TCRdb, which kept in-frame rearrangements only. Such tables lose some clones; where checked, under half of the loss comes from unresolved V genes, and the rest has no known cause. V, J and clone size reflect that table, while D and trimming were determined from the DNA. The sample profile shows about 120,000 clones; under 85% of them were found once. Jointly, the top ten make up roughly 5.8% of the sample.

In total, about 650 healthy bone marrow donors made up the cohort. At the time of sampling, every cohort member was nominally healthy, though immune exposures that went unrecorded were likely present. The donor was CMV seropositive and was included in the group of 270 or so seropositive cohort members. Every donor gave a peripheral blood sample, and the peripheral blood mononuclear cells from that sample were used for TCR beta sequencing. The Qiagen DNeasy Blood Extraction Kit was used to extract genomic DNA from the blood cell samples. The paper's findings and limits, for the study overall: A later analysis found that TCR association rates varied across HLA loci, with DRB1 alleles showing the most associated TCRs and HLA-C alleles the fewest. The sequencing pipeline was judged likely to have produced a cluster of highly shared sequence variants as a technical artifact. Some IMGT-functional V segments, including TRBV6-2 and TRBV6-3, could not be distinguished by the 87-base-pair reads and were therefore excluded. In this cohort, only TCR beta chains were sequenced, and detectable features were limited by the absence of alpha or paired-chain data. Cytomegalovirus status was reported to be diagnosed by the classifier with high specificity and sensitivity in both the original and validation cohorts. For the cohort, immune exposure information was limited to CMV serostatus. According to a later analysis, parvovirus B19, influenza, CMV and Epstein-Barr virus appeared linked to several top co-occurrence clusters. In a later analysis, some 17,000 TCR beta sequences were associated with specific HLA alleles at a false discovery rate of 0.05. The authors suggested that the approach could potentially be extended to other disease states and immunological phenotypes. Assigning TCR associations to individual alleles was difficult when HLA alleles, especially DR and DQ, strongly co-occurred. In a later genetic analysis, a missense DCLRE1C variant was associated with V-gene and J-gene trimming of TCR beta chains, and the association was replicated in an independent cohort. The study listed 150 to 200 TCR beta chains as associated with cytomegalovirus. Across donors, most TCR sequences were observed very rarely, whereas some public TCRs were present in many individuals. Sequencing depth was assumed to be roughly uniform across donors in the presence/absence analyses, though that assumption may not hold. Linkage disequilibrium might explain the correlated functional status among segregating V segments, but an unknown experimental factor could not be excluded. In vitro tests confirmed that a few of the cytomegalovirus-associated TCR beta chains recognize cytomegalovirus antigens. A later analysis found that HLA-associated TCR beta chains were more clonally expanded and had lower generation probabilities than equally common non-associated chains. HLA typing was unavailable for some donors at each locus, so association tests used only the typed subset. In a later analysis, most CMV-associated TCR beta chains were found to appear HLA-restricted, with HLA associations seemingly driven largely by CMV exposure. Because counts were too low, some 17 rarely observed V segments, including chromosome 9 orphons, were left out of the earlier analysis of roughly 600 of the donors. Broadly in line with IMGT annotations, most TCR beta V segments showed up in productive rearrangements about 90% or about 30% of the time in an earlier analysis of under 700 of the donors. A further reported finding was that TCR beta sequences accurately predicted the HLA-A and HLA-B alleles for most subjects in the first cohort. In a later genetic analysis, fewer N-insertions in productive TCRs were reported among donors in an Asian-associated ancestry cluster than the roughly 700-donor mean.

The source of this sequence is a man aged 18 to 30 in good health and CMV-seropositive. The rearrangement joined TRBV7-9 to TRBJ1-3, with no reliable assignment of the D segment. Sample: PBMCs. The CDR3 in this case is CASSFVGGEAGNTIYF. The base sequence is TGTGCCAGCAGCTTCGTTGGCGGTGAGGCTGGAAACACCATATATTTT.